The entry that follows covers one TCR beta chain sequence. What it recognizes is unknown. This specimen belongs to a study of CD8+ T cells in alopecia areata. Study as a whole: A regimen of oral tofacitinib, 5 to 10 mg twice daily, was given to treated patients. The protocol delivered tofacitinib for 6 to 18 months, then withdrew it for 6 months.

V lost 0 bases and J lost 7, with 5 bases in between. Looked up from germline, CDR1 is PRHDT and CDR2 is FYEKMQ (reference sequence). This CDR3 region has 12 residues. Regarding the study as a whole: Lesional tissue from the scalp (especially in alopecia totalis/universalis) showed higher clonality than normal scalp.

Sequencing templates came from extracted RNA that was reverse transcribed into cDNA. Only in-frame clones appear in the TCRdb table, and some are missing; sequencing was by immunoSEQ multiplex PCR. The sample carries 150,000 to 200,000 clones, roughly three fifths recorded once. Stated treatment: oral pan-JAK inhibitor, 5-10 mg twice daily. Source: CD8+ T cells sorted from blood, taken at week 24, from a patient treated with tofacitinib. The rearrangement uses TRBV13 and TRBJ2-3, with D uncertain. The TCR was taken from a human donor with alopecia areata. In nucleotides, the CDR3 is TGTGCCAGCAGCTTAGGCGGCAATACGCAGTATTTT. The encoded protein is CASSLGGNTQYF. The complete variable domain, with remaining parts taken from reference TRBV13 and TRBJ2-3, reads AAGVIQSPRHLIKEKRETATLKCYPIPRHDTVYWYQQGPGQDPQFLISFYEKMQSDKGSIPDRFSAQQFSDYHSELNMSSLELGDSALYFCASSLGGNTQYFGPGTRLTVL.